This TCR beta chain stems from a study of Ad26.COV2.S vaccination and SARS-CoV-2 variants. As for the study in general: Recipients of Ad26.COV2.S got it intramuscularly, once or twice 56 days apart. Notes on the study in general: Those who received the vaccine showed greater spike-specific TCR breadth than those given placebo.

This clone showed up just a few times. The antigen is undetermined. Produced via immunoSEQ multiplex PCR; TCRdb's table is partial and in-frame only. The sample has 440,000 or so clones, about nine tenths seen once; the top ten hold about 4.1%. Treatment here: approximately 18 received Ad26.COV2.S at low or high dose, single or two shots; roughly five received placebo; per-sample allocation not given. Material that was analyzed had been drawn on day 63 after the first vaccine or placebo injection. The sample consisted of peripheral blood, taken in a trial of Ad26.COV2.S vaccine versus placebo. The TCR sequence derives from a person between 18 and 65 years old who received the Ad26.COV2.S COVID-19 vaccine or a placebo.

The CDR3 DNA reads TGTGCCAGCAGCCAAGAGGATCACACAGATACGCAGTATTTT. This codes for CASSQEDHTDTQYF. The chain employs TRBV4-2 and TRBJ2-3; no clear D. The CDR3 covers 14 residues. Trimming stripped 0 bases from V and 2 bases from J, with 6 bases between. CDR1 and CDR2 (germline): LGHNA, YNFKEQ.